This T cell receptor beta chain was documented in a study of OX40 agonist ivuxolimab in advanced cancers. Using immunoSEQ multiplex PCR, the repertoire was profiled, and TCRdb retains in-frame clones only, with some absent. The data hold roughly 20,000 clones, with approximately 84% observed a single time. CDR3 length equals 13 residues. Trimming pared 1 base from V and 6 bases from J, leaving 10 bases between. The germline V gene has CDR1 SGHTA and CDR2 FQGTGA. This clone was observed a few times. This clonotype originated in an adult with an advanced solid tumor such as melanoma, head and neck, liver or kidney cancer. Sequences were derived from CD4+ or CD8+ T cells sorted from blood, sampled in a trial of the OX40 agonist ivuxolimab. J is TRBJ2-7 and V is TRBV7-3; D is uncertain. The CDR3 is CASSLIGYSEQYF. The CDR3 DNA is TGTGCCAGCAGCTTAATCGGCTATAGCGAGCAGTACTTC.